These 30 T cell receptor beta chains were all obtained from the same sample, sequenced in a study of T-cell reconstitution after alpha-beta-depleted transplantation in children (dated by TCRdb to about 2016). The treatment or condition label here, explained by the study, means: allogeneic hematopoietic cell transplantation with graft depleted of TCRalphabeta T cells and CD19 B cells. The library was generated by PCR. Instrument on record: Illumina HiSeq 2500. To normalize quantification of the TCRbeta repertoire, the TCR libraries were built with molecular barcoding that relied on unique molecular identifiers. The public reads were reanalyzed by TCRdb: fastp trimming at Q25, MiXCR alignment, in-frame beta chains only. When rows share a CDR3 protein, they turn into one entry using the most common DNA and genes. The sample table lists about 540,000 distinct CDR3 sequences, over 25% of them with a count of one. The ten largest clones capture 30% to 45% of the sample.

The specimen was PBMCs, collected before TCRalphabeta/CD19-depleted stem cell transplant. The receptor set was obtained from a boy under two years old with Wiskott-Aldrich syndrome, due to receive a stem cell transplant.

This rearrangement joins TRBV20-1 to TRBJ2-4; either TRBD1 or TRBD2 may fit D (5 bases each). CDR1 is DFQATT, CDR2 SNEGSKA, per germline (reference sequence). CDR3 length equals 16 residues. V was pared by 4 bases and J by 1 base, with 17 bases between. The DNA of the CDR3 is TGCAGTGCTAAAGGGGATCATCCGGGGGCCAAAAACATTCAGTACTTC. Residues: CSAKGDHPGAKNIQYF.

This sequence joins TRBV12-3 or TRBV12-4 and TRBJ2-7, with 12 bases matching TRBD2. V trimming: 3 bases; J trimming: 3 bases; junction bases outside the gene matches: 18. This CDR3 contains 20 residues. Here the CDR3 reads CASSLWVLASGRATGYEQYF. The DNA for the CDR3 is TGTGCCAGCAGTTTGTGGGTATTGGCTAGCGGGAGGGCCACTGGCTACGAGCAGTACTTC.

This clonotype was counted a few times. The chain recombines TRBV5-1 with TRBJ2-5; 9 bases line up with TRBD1. This CDR3 is built from 14 residues. The V gene's germline CDR1 is SGHRS and CDR2 YFSETQ. J gave up 5 bases and V 2 bases, and 4 bases lay outside the gene matches. In DNA form, the CDR3 reads TGCGCCAGCAGCTTCACAGGGGGCGGGGAGACCCAGTACTTC. It translates to CASSFTGGGETQYF. Complete variable domain (other parts from reference TRBV5-1 and TRBJ2-5): KAGVTQTPRYLIKTRGQQVTLSCSPISGHRSVSWYQQTPGQGLQFLFEYFSETQRNKGNFPGRFSGRQFSNSRSEMNVSTLELGDSALYLCASSFTGGGETQYFGPGTRLLVL.

The chain combines TRBV20-1 with TRBJ2-3; 8 bases line up with TRBD1. The CDR3 contains 17 residues. V dropped 6 bases and J dropped 2; count of bases not matched to a gene: 16. Per germline, CDR1 DFQATT and CDR2 SNEGSKA (reference sequence). CDR3 bases: TGCAGTGCAACCGGGACAGGACCCCTTTCCTTCACAGATACGCAGTATTTT. Amino acids: CSATGTGPLSFTDTQYF.

This sequence joins TRBV3-1 and TRBJ2-4; a weak D match, TRBD2 (5 bases). This CDR3 is 15 amino acids long. Germline CDR1 reads LGHDT; CDR2 reads YNNKEL (reference sequence). The V gene lost 0 bases and the J gene lost 4 bases, with 10 bases spanning the gap. In DNA form, the CDR3 reads TGTGCCAGCAGCCAAGAGCACGGGATTAAAAACATTCAGTACTTC. It codes for CASSQEHGIKNIQYF.

This clonotype was recorded a few times. The J gene is TRBJ1-1, the V gene TRBV7-9; D uncertain. The CDR3 consists of 13 residues. Trimming shortened V by 3 bases and J by 3 bases, and 8 bases separated the two germline ends. Germline V lookup: CDR1 SEHNR, CDR2 FQNEAQ (reference sequence). Written as DNA, the CDR3 is TGTGCCAGCAGCTTCTTCCAATACACTGAAGCTTTCTTT. It specifies CASSFFQYTEAFF.

The genes are TRBV6-5 and TRBJ2-5; TRBD2 is a possible D gene (5 bases). Germline CDR1 is MNHEY and CDR2 is SVGAGI. The V end lost 0 bases, the J end lost 3 bases, and 11 bases lay between the germline ends. CDR3 length: 15 amino acids. The CDR3 nucleotides read TGTGCCAGCAGTTACTCCTCGGCGGGCAAAGAGACCCAGTACTTC. As protein: CASSYSSAGKETQYF.

The J gene is TRBJ2-1, the V gene TRBV29-1; 10 nucleotides line up with TRBD2. Looked up from germline, CDR1 is SQVTM and CDR2 is ANQGSEA. CDR3 length: 12 residues. Trimming took 7 bases from V and 10 from J; bases not matched to a gene: 7. CDR3 DNA: TGCAGCGCCACTAGCGGGACTAAGGAGCAGTTCTTC. It is translated as CSATSGTKEQFF.

The rearrangement joins TRBV20-1 to TRBJ1-5, with D unclear. Trimming removed 0 bases at V and 3 bases at J, with 6 bases between. Germline CDR1 DFQATT, CDR2 SNEGSKA (reference sequence). CDR3 length: 13 amino acids. The CDR3, as DNA: TGCAGTGCTAGAGATGCGTTCAATCAGCCCCAGCATTTT. It translates to CSARDAFNQPQHF.

V and J are TRBV7-2 and TRBJ2-7; D might be TRBD1 (6 bases). CDR1 is SGHTA, CDR2 FQGNSA, per germline. This CDR3 spans 14 amino acids. Trimming cost V 5 bases and J 3 bases, with 14 bases left between them. The CDR3 region is CASSPRHRVYEQYF. CDR3 DNA sequence: TGTGCCAGCAGCCCCCGACACAGGGTCTACGAGCAGTACTTC.

The CDR3 bases are TGCGCCAGCAGCGACACTAGACCTCAAGAGACCCAGTACTTC. It specifies CASSDTRPQETQYF. The chain links TRBV5-1 to TRBJ2-5; D is possibly TRBD2 (5 bases). The length of the CDR3 is 14 residues. Germline V gene data show CDR1 as SGHRS and CDR2 as YFSETQ. The V end lost 4 bases, the J end lost 2 bases, and 12 bases lay between the germline ends.

This clonotype has a handful of counts. The chain couples TRBV25-1 to TRBJ2-5; maybe TRBD1 (5 bases). This CDR3 has 16 residues. Germline V CDR1 and CDR2: MGHDK, SYGVNS. Trimming stripped 0 bases from V and 3 bases from J, with 14 bases between. The chain's CDR3 is CASSEYPQVEKETQYF. CDR3 bases: TGTGCCAGCAGTGAATATCCACAGGTGGAAAAAGAGACCCAGTACTTC.

This clonotype was recorded a few times. This chain joins TRBV5-1 and TRBJ2-2, with 7 positions matching TRBD2. The germline V gene encodes CDR1 SGHRS and CDR2 YFSETQ. Trimming cost V 5 bases and J 3 bases; bases outside gene matches: 4. The CDR3 consists of 14 residues. The DNA for the CDR3 is TGCGCCAGCAGTTATCTAGCGGACACCGGGGAGCTGTTTTTT. Amino acids: CASSYLADTGELFF.

The chain joins TRBV2 to TRBJ2-7, with 8 bases aligning to TRBD2. V shed 2 bases, J shed 6 bases, and the junction held 3 bases outside the gene matches. Germline loops: CDR1 SNHLY, CDR2 FYNNEI. The CDR3 is 13 amino acids. The CDR3 protein is CASSEREGPEQYF. CDR3 nucleotide sequence: TGTGCCAGCAGTGAACGGGAGGGCCCCGAGCAGTACTTC.

The chain recombines TRBV12-3 or TRBV12-4 with TRBJ2-2, with D perhaps TRBD1 (6 bases). The length of the CDR3 is 14 residues. The germline V and J ends were trimmed by 3 bases and 7 bases, with 12 bases remaining between them. The CDR3 region is CASSFAGVGGELFF. The CDR3 bases are TGTGCCAGCAGTTTTGCAGGGGTTGGCGGGGAGCTGTTTTTT.

This clonotype was recorded a few times. This chain connects TRBV19 to TRBJ2-1, with D unclear. This CDR3 region has 13 residues. Between the trimmed V and J ends, which lost 6 bases and 4 bases, there was a span of 10 bases. The germline V gene has CDR1 LNHDA and CDR2 SQIVND (reference sequence). CDR3 amino acids: CASRDAEYNEQFF. DNA for the CDR3: TGTGCCAGTAGGGACGCGGAGTACAATGAGCAGTTCTTC. The full variable domain, in which reference TRBV19 and TRBJ2-1 provide the parts outside the CDR3, is DGGITQSPKYLFRKEGQNVTLSCEQNLNHDAMYWYRQDPGQGLRLIYYSQIVNDFQKGDIAEGYSVSREKKESFPLTVTSAQKNPTAFYLCASRDAEYNEQFFGPGTRLTVL.

The chain links TRBV10-3 to TRBJ2-6; D is unresolved. V gave up 3 bases and J gave up 4 bases, with 10 bases separating them. Germline CDR1 ENHRY, CDR2 SYGVKD. This CDR3 is 15 amino acids long. This CDR3 is CAISDRREGANVLTF. For the CDR3, the DNA is TGTGCCATCAGTGATCGTAGGGAAGGGGCCAACGTCCTGACTTTC.

A few counts support this clonotype. The CDR3 loop is CASSWGASGVVDEQFF. The DNA of the CDR3 is TGCGCCAGCTCCTGGGGGGCTAGCGGAGTGGTGGATGAGCAGTTCTTC. This chain joins TRBV5-1 and TRBJ2-1, with TRBD2 as a possible D gene (7 bases). Germline V lookup: CDR1 SGHRS, CDR2 YFSETQ. The CDR3 consists of 16 residues. The V end was cut by 7 bases, the J end by 8 bases, with 25 bases between.

V gene TRBV11-1 combines with J gene TRBJ2-6; D is perhaps TRBD1 or TRBD2 (5 bases each). The V gene's germline CDR1 is SGHAT and CDR2 FQDESV (reference sequence). The CDR3 contains 12 residues. The CDR3 DNA follows: TGTGCAGGGACCACTGGGGCCAACGTCCTGACTTTC. This translates into CAGTTGANVLTF.

The rearrangement joins TRBV4-2 to TRBJ2-7; TRBD1 aligns across 10 bases. Losses at the gene ends were 2 bases for V and 5 bases for J; bases not matched to a gene: 6. CDR3 length: 15 residues. Germline V gives CDR1 LGHNA, CDR2 YNFKEQ. The CDR3 sequence is CASSQNRGQGNEQYF. The CDR3 nucleotides are TGTGCCAGCAGCCAAAATCGGGGACAGGGGAACGAGCAGTACTTC.

There are a few counts of this clonotype. The V and J genes are TRBV15 and TRBJ1-1; D is unclear. This CDR3 region has 15 residues. Between the trimmed V and J ends, which lost 0 bases and 4 bases, there was a span of 12 bases. Germline V gene data show CDR1 as LNHNV and CDR2 as YYDKDF (reference sequence). As DNA, the CDR3 is TGTGCCACCAGCAGAGATATCGTAGAAACCACTGAAGCTTTCTTT. Translation gives CATSRDIVETTEAFF.

A single count supports this clonotype. The chain is built from TRBV30 and TRBJ2-1; a possible D gene is TRBD2 (5 bases). The CDR3 has 13 residues. Trimming took off 7 bases at V and 0 bases at J, with 10 bases between the two ends. Germline lookup yields CDR1 GTSNPN and CDR2 SVGIG (reference sequence). DNA of the CDR3: TGTGCCTCGGAGGACTCCTCCTACAATGAGCAGTTCTTC. Translating gives CASEDSSYNEQFF.

The chain couples TRBV12-3 or TRBV12-4 to TRBJ2-1; TRBD1 matches at 8 bases. This CDR3 comprises 14 residues. V shed 2 bases and J 8 bases; nucleotides not matched to a gene: 5. The CDR3 sequence: CASSLQDRAHEQFF. The CDR3, as DNA: TGTGCCAGCAGTTTACAGGACAGGGCACATGAGCAGTTCTTC.

This clonotype has a count of ten or more. This chain uses TRBV5-6 with TRBJ2-7; D tentatively fits TRBD1 or TRBD2 (5 bases each). The CDR3 has 13 amino acids. The V end lost 4 bases, the J end lost 12 bases, and 20 bases lay between the germline ends. Germline CDR1 reads SGHDT; CDR2 reads YYEEEE. CDR3 loop: CASSRREGWQLYF. The CDR3 DNA follows: TGTGCCAGCAGCCGACGTGAGGGGTGGCAGCTGTACTTC.

This clonotype was counted between two and nine times. The chain employs TRBV7-2 and TRBJ2-3; 7 nucleotides match TRBD2. J was trimmed by 4 bases and V by 5 bases; bases with no gene match: 12. The CDR3 contains 16 residues. Germline values: CDR1 SGHTA, CDR2 FQGNSA. CDR3 protein: CASSPNRGSRSDTQYF. The DNA of the CDR3 is TGTGCCAGCAGCCCCAACCGCGGGAGCAGGTCAGATACGCAGTATTTT.

This clonotype has just a few counts. This CDR3 reads CASSLDGVPNTGELFF. DNA for the CDR3: TGTGCCAGCAGCTTAGACGGGGTCCCGAACACCGGGGAGCTGTTTTTT. The rearrangement links TRBV7-8 to TRBJ2-2; D possibly corresponds to TRBD2 (5 bases). CDR1 is SGHVS, CDR2 FQNEAQ, per germline. The CDR3 has 16 amino acids. The V and J ends lost 1 base and 0 bases respectively, with 9 bases between them.

This chain uses TRBV5-1 with TRBJ2-1; 9 bases are shared with TRBD1. The junction had 17 bases not matched to a gene; V was cut back by 0 bases and J by 10 bases. This CDR3 has 18 amino acids. Germline loops: CDR1 SGHRS, CDR2 YFSETQ. The chain's CDR3 is CASSLGAVFGDRAEEQFF. In DNA, the CDR3 is TGCGCCAGCAGCTTGGGGGCCGTCTTTGGGGACAGGGCTGAAGAGCAGTTCTTC.

The J gene is TRBJ1-1, the V gene TRBV6-2 or TRBV6-3, with unresolved D. Germline V CDR1 and CDR2: MNHEY, SVGEGT. V shed 0 bases and J shed 4 bases, with 6 bases lying between them. CDR3 length: 13 amino acids. CDR3 sequence: CASSYSQATEAFF. The DNA for the CDR3 is TGTGCCAGCAGTTACTCCCAGGCCACTGAAGCTTTCTTT.

The chain recombines TRBV7-6 with TRBJ2-1; D uncertain. CDR3 length equals 16 residues. Trimming cost V 4 bases and J 6 bases, with 19 bases left between them. Germline CDR1 SGHVS, CDR2 FNYEAQ. The chain's CDR3 is CASSSGLLSWVNEQFF. Here the CDR3 DNA reads TGTGCCAGCAGCTCCGGTCTTCTCTCTTGGGTCAATGAGCAGTTCTTC.

The rearrangement joins TRBV10-3 to TRBJ2-6, with TRBD1 as a possible D gene (6 bases). Germline CDR1 ENHRY, CDR2 SYGVKD. V shed 0 bases and J shed 1 base, with 10 bases lying between them. The CDR3 runs 17 residues. CDR3 loop: CAISESFGQSGANVLTF. DNA of the CDR3: TGTGCCATCAGTGAGTCTTTCGGACAGTCTGGGGCCAACGTCCTGACTTTC.